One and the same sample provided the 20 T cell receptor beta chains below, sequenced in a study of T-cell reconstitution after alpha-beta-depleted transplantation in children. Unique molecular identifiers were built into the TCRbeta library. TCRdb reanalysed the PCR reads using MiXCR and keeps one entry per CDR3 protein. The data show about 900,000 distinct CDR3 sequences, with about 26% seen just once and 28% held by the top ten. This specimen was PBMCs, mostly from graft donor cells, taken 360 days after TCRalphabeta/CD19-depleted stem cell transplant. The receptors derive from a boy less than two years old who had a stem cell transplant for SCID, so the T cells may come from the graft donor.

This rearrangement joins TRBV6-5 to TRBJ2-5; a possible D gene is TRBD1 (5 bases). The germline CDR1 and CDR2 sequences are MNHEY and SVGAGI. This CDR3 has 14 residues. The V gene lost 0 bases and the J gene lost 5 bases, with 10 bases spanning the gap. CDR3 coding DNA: TGTGCCAGCAGTTACTCCCACTACAGGGAGACCCAGTACTTC. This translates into CASSYSHYRETQYF.

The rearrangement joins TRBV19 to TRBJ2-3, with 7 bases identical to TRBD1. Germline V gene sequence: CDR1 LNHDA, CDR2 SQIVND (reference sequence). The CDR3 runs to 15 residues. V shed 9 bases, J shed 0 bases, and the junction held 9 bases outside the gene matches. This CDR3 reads CASGDRPTSTDTQYF. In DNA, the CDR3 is TGTGCCAGCGGGGACAGACCTACTAGCACAGATACGCAGTATTTT.

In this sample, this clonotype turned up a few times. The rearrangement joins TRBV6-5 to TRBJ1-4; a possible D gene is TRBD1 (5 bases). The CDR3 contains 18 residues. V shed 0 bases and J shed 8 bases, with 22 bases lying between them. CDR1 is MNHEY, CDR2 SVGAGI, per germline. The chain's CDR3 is CASSYSGRGIGGGEKLFF. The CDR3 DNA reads TGTGCCAGCAGTTACTCCGGACGAGGGATTGGGGGAGGCGAAAAACTGTTTTTT.

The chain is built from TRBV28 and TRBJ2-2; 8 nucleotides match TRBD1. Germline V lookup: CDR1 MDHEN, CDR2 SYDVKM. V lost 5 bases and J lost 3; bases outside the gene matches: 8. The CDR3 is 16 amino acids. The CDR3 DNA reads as TGTGCCAGCAGTCCAATCGGACAGGGCGACACCGGGGAGCTGTTTTTT. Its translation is CASSPIGQGDTGELFF.

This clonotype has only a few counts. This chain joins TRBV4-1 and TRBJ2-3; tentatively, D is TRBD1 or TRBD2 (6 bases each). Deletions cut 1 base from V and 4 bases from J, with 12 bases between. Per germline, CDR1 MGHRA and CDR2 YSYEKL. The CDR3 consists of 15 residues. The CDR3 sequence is CASSQAWGAPDTQYF. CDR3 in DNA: TGCGCCAGCAGCCAAGCATGGGGGGCACCAGATACGCAGTATTTT.

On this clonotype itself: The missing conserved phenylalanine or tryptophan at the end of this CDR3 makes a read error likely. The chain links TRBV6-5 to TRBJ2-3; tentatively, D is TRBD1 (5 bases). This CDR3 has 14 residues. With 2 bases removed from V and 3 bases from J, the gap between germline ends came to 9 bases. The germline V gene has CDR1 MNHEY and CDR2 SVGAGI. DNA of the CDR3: TGTGCCAGCAGTTACGACAGAATAACAGATACGCAGTATTGT. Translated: CASSYDRITDTQYC.

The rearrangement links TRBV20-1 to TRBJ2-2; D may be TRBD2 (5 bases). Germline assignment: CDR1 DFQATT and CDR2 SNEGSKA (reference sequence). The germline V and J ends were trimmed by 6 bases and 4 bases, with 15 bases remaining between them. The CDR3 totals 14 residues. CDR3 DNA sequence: TGCAGTGCAGAGACCCCACGGGGCACCGGGGAGCTGTTTTTT. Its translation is CSAETPRGTGELFF.

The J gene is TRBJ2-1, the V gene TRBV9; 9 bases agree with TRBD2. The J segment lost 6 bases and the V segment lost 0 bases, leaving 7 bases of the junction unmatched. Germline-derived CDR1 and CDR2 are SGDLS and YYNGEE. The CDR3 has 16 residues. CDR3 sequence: CASSVAPGLAGNEQFF. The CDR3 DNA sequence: TGTGCCAGCAGCGTAGCTCCGGGACTAGCTGGCAATGAGCAGTTCTTC.

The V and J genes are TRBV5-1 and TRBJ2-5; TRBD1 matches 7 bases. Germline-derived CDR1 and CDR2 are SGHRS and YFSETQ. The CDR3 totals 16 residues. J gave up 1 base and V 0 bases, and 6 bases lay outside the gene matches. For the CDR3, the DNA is TGCGCCAGCAGCTTGGGACAGGGCGATGGCCAAGAGACCCAGTACTTC. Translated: CASSLGQGDGQETQYF.

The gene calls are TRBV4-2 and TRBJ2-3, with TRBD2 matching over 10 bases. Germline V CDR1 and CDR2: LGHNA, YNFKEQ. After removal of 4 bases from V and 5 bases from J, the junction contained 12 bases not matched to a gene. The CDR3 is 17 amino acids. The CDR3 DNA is TGTGCCAGCAGCCTCGGGGCGGGACTAGCGTGGGAAGATACGCAGTATTTT. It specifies CASSLGAGLAWEDTQYF.

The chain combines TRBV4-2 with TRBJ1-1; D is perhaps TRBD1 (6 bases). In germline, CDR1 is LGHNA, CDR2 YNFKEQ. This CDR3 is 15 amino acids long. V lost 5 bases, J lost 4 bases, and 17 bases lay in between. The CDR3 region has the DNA TGTGCCAGCAGCAAAGGGGGGGCGGGGGGCACTGAAGCTTTCTTT. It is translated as CASSKGGAGGTEAFF.

In nucleotides, the CDR3 is TGTGCCAGCACCACTCCCTTAGGGACATCGAACACCGGGGAGCTGTTTTTT. Protein: CASTTPLGTSNTGELFF. The chain is built from TRBV6-2 or TRBV6-3 and TRBJ2-2; tentatively, D is TRBD1 (6 bases). This CDR3 contains 17 residues. Germline CDR1 reads MNHEY; CDR2 reads SVGEGT. Between the trimmed V and J ends, which lost 7 bases and 0 bases, there was a span of 18 bases.

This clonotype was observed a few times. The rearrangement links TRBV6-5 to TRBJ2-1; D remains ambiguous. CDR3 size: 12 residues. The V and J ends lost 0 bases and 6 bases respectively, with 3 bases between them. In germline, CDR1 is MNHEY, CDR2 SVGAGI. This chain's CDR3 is CASSYSANEQFF. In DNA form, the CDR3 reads TGTGCCAGCAGTTACTCGGCCAATGAGCAGTTCTTC.

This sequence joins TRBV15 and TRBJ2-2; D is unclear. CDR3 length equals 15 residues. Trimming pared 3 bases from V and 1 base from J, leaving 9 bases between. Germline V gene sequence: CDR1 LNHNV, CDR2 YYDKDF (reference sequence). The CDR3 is CATSSELMNTGELFF. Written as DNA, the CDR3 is TGTGCCACCAGCAGCGAGCTTATGAACACCGGGGAGCTGTTTTTT.

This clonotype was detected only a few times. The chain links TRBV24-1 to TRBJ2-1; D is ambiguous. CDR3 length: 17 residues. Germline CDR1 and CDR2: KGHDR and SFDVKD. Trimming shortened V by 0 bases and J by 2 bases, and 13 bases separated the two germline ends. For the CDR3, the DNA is TGTGCCACCAGTGATTTGCATCGCAGGCTCGCCTACAATGAGCAGTTCTTC. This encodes CATSDLHRRLAYNEQFF.

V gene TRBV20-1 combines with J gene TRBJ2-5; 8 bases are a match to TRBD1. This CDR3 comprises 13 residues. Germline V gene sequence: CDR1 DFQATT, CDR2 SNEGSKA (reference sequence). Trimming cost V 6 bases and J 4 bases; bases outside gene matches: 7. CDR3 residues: CSATGQGPETQYF. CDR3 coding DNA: TGCAGTGCAACCGGACAGGGTCCAGAGACCCAGTACTTC.

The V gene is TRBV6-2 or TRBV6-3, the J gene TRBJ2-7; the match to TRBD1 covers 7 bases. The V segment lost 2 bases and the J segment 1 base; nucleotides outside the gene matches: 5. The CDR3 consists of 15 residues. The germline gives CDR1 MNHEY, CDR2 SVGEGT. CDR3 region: CASSYKRGLSYEQYF. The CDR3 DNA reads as TGTGCCAGCAGTTACAAGAGGGGGCTATCCTACGAGCAGTACTTC.

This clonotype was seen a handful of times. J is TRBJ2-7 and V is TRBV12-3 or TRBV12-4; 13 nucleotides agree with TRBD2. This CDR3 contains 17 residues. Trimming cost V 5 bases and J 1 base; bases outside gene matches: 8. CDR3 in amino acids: CASSPGLAGESSYEQYF. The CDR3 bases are TGTGCCAGCAGTCCCGGACTAGCGGGGGAATCTTCCTACGAGCAGTACTTC.

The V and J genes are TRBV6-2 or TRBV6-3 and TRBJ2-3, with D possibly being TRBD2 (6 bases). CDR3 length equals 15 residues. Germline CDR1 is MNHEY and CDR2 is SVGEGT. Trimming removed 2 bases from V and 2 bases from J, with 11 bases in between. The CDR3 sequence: CASSYRAGHTDTQYF. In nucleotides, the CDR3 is TGTGCCAGCAGTTACCGGGCGGGGCACACAGATACGCAGTATTTT.

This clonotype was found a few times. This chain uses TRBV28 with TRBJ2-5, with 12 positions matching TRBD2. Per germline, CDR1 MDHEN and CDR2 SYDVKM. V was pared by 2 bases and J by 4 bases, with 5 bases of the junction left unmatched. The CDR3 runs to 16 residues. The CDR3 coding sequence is TGTGCCAGCAGTTTAGAACTAGCGGGGGGCGGAGAGACCCAGTACTTC. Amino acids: CASSLELAGGGETQYF.